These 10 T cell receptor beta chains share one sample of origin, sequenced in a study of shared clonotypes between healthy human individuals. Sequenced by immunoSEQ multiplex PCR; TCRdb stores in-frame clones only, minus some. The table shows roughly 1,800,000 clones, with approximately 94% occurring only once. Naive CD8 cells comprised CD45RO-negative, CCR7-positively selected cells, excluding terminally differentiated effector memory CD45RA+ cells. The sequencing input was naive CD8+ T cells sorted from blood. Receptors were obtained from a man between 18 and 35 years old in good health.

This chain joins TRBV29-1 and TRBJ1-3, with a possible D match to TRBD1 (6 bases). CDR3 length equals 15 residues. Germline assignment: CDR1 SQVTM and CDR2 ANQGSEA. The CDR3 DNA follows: TGCAGAACATATCACAGGGAAGCTTCTGGAAACACCATATATTTT. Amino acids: CRTYHREASGNTIYF.

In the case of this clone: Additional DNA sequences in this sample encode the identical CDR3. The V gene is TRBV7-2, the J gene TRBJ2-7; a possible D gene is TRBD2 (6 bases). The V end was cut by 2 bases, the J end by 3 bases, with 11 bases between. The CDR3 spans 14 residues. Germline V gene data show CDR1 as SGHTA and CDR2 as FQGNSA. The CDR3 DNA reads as TGTGCCAGCAGCTTAAATAGCGGCAGCTACGAGCAGTACTTC. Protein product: CASSLNSGSYEQYF.

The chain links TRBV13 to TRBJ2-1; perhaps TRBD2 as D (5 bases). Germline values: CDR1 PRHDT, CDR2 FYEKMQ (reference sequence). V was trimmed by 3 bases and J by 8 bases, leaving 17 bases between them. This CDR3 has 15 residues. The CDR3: CASSFILGKRDEQFF. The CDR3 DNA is TGTGCCAGCAGCTTTATACTAGGGAAGAGAGATGAGCAGTTCTTC.

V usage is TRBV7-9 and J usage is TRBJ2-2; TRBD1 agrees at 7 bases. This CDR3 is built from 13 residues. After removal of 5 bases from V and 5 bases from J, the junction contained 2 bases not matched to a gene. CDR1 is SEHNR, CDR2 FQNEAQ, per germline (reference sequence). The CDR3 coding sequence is TGTGCCAGCAGCCCCAGGGGGACCGGGGAGCTGTTTTTT. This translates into CASSPRGTGELFF.

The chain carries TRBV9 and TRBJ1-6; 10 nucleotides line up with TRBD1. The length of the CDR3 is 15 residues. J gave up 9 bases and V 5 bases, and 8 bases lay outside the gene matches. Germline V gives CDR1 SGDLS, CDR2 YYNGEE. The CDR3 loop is CASSGTGEEGSPLHF. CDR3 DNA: TGTGCCAGCAGTGGGACAGGGGAGGAAGGTTCACCCCTCCACTTT.

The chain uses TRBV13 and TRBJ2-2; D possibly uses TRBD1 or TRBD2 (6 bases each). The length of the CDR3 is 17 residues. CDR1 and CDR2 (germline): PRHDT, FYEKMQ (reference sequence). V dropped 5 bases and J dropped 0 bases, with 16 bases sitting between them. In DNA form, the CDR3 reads TGTGCCAGCAGCAAAGCAACGGGGGCCCCGAACACCGGGGAGCTGTTTTTT. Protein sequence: CASSKATGAPNTGELFF. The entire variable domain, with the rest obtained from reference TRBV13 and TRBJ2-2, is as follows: AAGVIQSPRHLIKEKRETATLKCYPIPRHDTVYWYQQGPGQDPQFLISFYEKMQSDKGSIPDRFSAQQFSDYHSELNMSSLELGDSALYFCASSKATGAPNTGELFFGEGSRLTVL.

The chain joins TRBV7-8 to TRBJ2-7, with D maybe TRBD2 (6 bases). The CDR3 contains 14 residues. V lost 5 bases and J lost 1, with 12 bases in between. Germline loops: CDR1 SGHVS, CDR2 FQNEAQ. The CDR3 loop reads CASSPSAGSYEQYF. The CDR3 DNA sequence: TGTGCCAGCAGCCCTAGCGCAGGGTCCTACGAGCAGTACTTC.

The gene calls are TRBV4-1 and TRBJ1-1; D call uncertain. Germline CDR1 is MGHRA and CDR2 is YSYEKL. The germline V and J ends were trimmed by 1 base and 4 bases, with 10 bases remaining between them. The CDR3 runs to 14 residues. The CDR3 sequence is CASSQVLDGTEAFF. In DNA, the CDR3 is TGCGCCAGCAGCCAAGTTTTGGACGGCACTGAAGCTTTCTTT.

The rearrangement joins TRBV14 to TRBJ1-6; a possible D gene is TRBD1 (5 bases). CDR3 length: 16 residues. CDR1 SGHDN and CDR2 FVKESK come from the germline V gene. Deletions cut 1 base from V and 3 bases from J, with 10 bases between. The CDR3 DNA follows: TGTGCCAGCAGCCAAGCGACAGATAGCTATAATTCACCCCTCCACTTT. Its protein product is CASSQATDSYNSPLHF.

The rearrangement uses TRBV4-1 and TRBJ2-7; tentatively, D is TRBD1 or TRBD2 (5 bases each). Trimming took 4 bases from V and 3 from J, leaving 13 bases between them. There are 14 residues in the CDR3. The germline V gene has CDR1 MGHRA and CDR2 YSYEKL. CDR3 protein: CASSPQWGNYEQYF. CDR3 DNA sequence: TGCGCCAGCAGCCCGCAGTGGGGGAACTACGAGCAGTACTTC.